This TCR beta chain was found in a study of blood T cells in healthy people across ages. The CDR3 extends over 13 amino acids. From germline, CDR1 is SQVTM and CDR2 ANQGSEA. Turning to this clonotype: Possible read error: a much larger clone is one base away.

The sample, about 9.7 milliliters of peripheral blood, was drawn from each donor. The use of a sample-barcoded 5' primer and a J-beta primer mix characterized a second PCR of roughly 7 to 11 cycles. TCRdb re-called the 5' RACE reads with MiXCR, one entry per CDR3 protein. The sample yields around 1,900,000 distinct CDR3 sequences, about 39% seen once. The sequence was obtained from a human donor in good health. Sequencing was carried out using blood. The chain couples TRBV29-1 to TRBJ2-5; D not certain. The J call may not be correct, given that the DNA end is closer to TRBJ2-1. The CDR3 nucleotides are TGCAGCGTTCATTTAATGTACCAAGAGACCCAGTTCTTC. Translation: CSVHLMYQETQFF.